This T cell receptor beta chain appears in the sequencing data of a study of shared clonotypes between healthy human individuals. Whole-study context: Per donor, three plates held CD4 naive cells, three held CD4 memory, two held CD8 naive and one held CD8 memory. General study points: Non-shared clonotypes showed lower generation probabilities than clonotypes common to all four donors. About 5% was the fraction of naive CD4 clonotypes found shared across four donors.

Caucasian adults living in Nashville, Tennessee, provided all samples. The CDR3 spans 19 residues. Per the germline V gene, CDR1 is SGHRS and CDR2 is YFSETQ. Trimming took 2 bases from V and 0 from J, leaving 18 bases between them. As regards this clone: The antigen remains undetermined.

The protocol was immunoSEQ multiplex PCR, while the TCRdb copy is restricted to in-frame clones and leaves out a portion. The sample has some 2,500,000 clones; 90% to 95% are singletons. The receptor was isolated from a man aged 18 to 29 in good health. Some clones in this sample may be carry-over from other donors' samples. The sequenced sample was naive CD4+ T cells from PBMCs. Subset defined: CD45RA+ positively selected. This chain links TRBV5-1 with TRBJ2-6, with D perhaps TRBD1 or TRBD2 (6 bases each). In DNA form, the CDR3 reads TGCGCCAGCAGCTTTTCCCCGGGGGCGGGGAACTCTGGGGCCAACGTCCTGACTTTC. Protein product: CASSFSPGAGNSGANVLTF.